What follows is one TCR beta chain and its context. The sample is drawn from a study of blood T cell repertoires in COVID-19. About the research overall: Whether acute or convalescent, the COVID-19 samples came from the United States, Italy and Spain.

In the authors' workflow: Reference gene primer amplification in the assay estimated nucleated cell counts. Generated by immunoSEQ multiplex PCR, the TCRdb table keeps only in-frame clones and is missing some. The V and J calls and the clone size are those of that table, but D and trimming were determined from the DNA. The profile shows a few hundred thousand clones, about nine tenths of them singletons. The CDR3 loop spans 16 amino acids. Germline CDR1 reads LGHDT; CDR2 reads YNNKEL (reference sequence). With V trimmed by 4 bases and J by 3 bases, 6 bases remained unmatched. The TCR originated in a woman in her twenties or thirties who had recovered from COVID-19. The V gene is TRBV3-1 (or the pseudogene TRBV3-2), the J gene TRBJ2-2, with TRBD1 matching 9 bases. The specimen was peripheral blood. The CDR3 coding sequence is TGTGCCAGCAGCCCGTCACAGGGGGCGCACACCGGGGAGCTGTTTTTT. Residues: CASSPSQGAHTGELFF.